These 13 T cell receptor beta chains were sequenced from one sample in a study of lymphopenia after photon versus proton radiotherapy. The assay was immunoSEQ multiplex PCR, and TCRdb's table has in-frame clones only and misses some. The sample has 75,000 to 90,000 clones, about 83% seen once. Sequencing used peripheral blood, obtained from a patient treated with proton-based radiotherapy. These receptors all stem from a man aged 60 to 75 with pancreatic cancer.

This chain connects TRBV10-2 to TRBJ2-2; 15 positions agree with TRBD2. Trimming cost V 2 bases and J 4 bases; bases outside gene matches: 8. The CDR3 runs to 19 residues. Germline V CDR1 and CDR2: WSHSY, SAAADI. The CDR3 spells CASSEGGLAGGGSTGELFF. CDR3 DNA sequence: TGCGCCAGCAGTGAGGGGGGACTAGCGGGAGGCGGTAGCACCGGGGAGCTGTTTTTT.

The V gene is TRBV4-1, the J gene TRBJ1-1, with D possibly being TRBD1 (6 bases). The V end was cut by 1 base, the J end by 0 bases, with 27 bases between. This CDR3 comprises 21 residues. Per germline, CDR1 MGHRA and CDR2 YSYEKL. The CDR3 sequence is CASSQGLTRGRTNLMNTEAFF. As DNA, the CDR3 is TGCGCCAGCAGCCAAGGTCTCACCAGGGGCCGCACGAACCTCATGAACACTGAAGCTTTCTTT.

The chain joins TRBV9 to TRBJ2-7, with D perhaps TRBD2 (6 bases). Per the germline V gene, CDR1 is SGDLS and CDR2 is YYNGEE. V was pared by 4 bases and J by 7 bases, with 18 bases between. The CDR3 loop spans 14 amino acids. CDR3 in DNA: TGTGCCAGCAGCCCCGGTCTACTAGCTGAAGAGCAGTACTTC. As protein: CASSPGLLAEEQYF.

The chain links TRBV5-5 to TRBJ2-1; the D is unclear. The CDR3 runs 16 residues. V was trimmed by 3 bases and J by 0 bases, leaving 13 bases between them. Per the germline V gene, CDR1 is SGHKS and CDR2 is YYEKEE (reference sequence). The CDR3, as DNA: TGTGCCAGCAGCTCAAACTGGATGAGCTCCTACAATGAGCAGTTCTTC. This translates into CASSSNWMSSYNEQFF.

This chain joins TRBV7-2 and TRBJ2-1; D not resolved. The germline V and J ends were trimmed by 1 base and 10 bases, with 11 bases remaining between them. This CDR3 spans 13 amino acids. Germline CDR1 and CDR2: SGHTA and FQGNSA. The CDR3 sequence: CASSLDSGTEQFF. DNA for the CDR3: TGTGCCAGCAGCTTAGATAGTGGTACCGAGCAGTTCTTC.

The table lists this clone with a few counts. The V and J genes are TRBV12-5 and TRBJ2-7, with TRBD1 matching over 10 bases. V gave up 0 bases and J gave up 0 bases; unmatched junction bases: 5. The CDR3 consists of 17 residues. The germline V gene has CDR1 LGHNT and CDR2 FRNRAP. The CDR3 here is CASGLVNGQGDSYEQYF. Here the CDR3 DNA reads TGTGCTAGTGGTTTGGTAAATGGACAGGGGGACTCCTACGAGCAGTACTTC.

The chain uses TRBV29-1 and TRBJ2-7; D may be TRBD2 (5 bases). Germline V gene data show CDR1 as SQVTM and CDR2 as ANQGSEA. The CDR3 is 15 amino acids. With 0 bases removed from V and 3 bases from J, the gap between germline ends came to 15 bases. For the CDR3, the DNA is TGCAGCGTTGAAGATTCGGACTCATGGGGCTACGAGCAGTACTTC. Its translation is CSVEDSDSWGYEQYF.

This chain links TRBV28 with TRBJ2-1, with 7 bases that match TRBD2. Germline V gene lookup returns CDR1 MDHEN and CDR2 SYDVKM. This CDR3 spans 12 amino acids. Trimming took 8 bases from V and 10 from J; bases not matched to a gene: 8. As DNA, the CDR3 is TGTGCCAGCGAGGGACTATCCAGCGAGCAGTTCTTC. Translating gives CASEGLSSEQFF.

The chain couples TRBV4-1 to TRBJ2-1; D is ambiguous. Looked up from germline, CDR1 is MGHRA and CDR2 is YSYEKL. The length of the CDR3 is 12 residues. Trimming cost V 1 base and J 7 bases, with 5 bases left between them. The CDR3 DNA is TGCGCCAGCAGCCAAGTAGGGAATGAGCAGTTCTTC. Translation gives CASSQVGNEQFF.

This clone showed up just a few times. The chain is built from TRBV19 and TRBJ1-2; perhaps TRBD1 as D (5 bases). The CDR3 is made up of 13 amino acids. The germline V gene has CDR1 LNHDA and CDR2 SQIVND (reference sequence). V was trimmed by 6 bases and J by 2 bases, leaving 10 bases between them. CDR3 nucleotide sequence: TGTGCCAGTAGCCCGTGGGGGAACTATGGCTACACCTTC. It is translated as CASSPWGNYGYTF.

The CDR3 bases are TGTGCCAGCCGAATCCGGGGAAGACAGGGGTACCAAGAGACCCAGTACTTC. This sequence encodes CASRIRGRQGYQETQYF. The chain uses TRBV28 and TRBJ2-5; 8 bases are shared with TRBD1. The CDR3 has 17 residues. Germline values: CDR1 MDHEN, CDR2 SYDVKM. With 8 bases clipped from V and 0 bases from J, the junction kept 14 bases outside the gene matches.

This chain joins TRBV7-3 and TRBJ2-3; D possibly corresponds to TRBD2 (6 bases). The CDR3 spans 13 residues. V dropped 3 bases and J dropped 9 bases, with 13 bases sitting between them. Germline V gives CDR1 SGHTA, CDR2 FQGTGA. The CDR3 bases are TGTGCCAGCAGCTTTCGGGCGGCGGGGACGCAGTATTTT. Protein product: CASSFRAAGTQYF.

This chain links TRBV10-3 with TRBJ2-3; TRBD2 aligns across 9 bases. The CDR3 has 16 residues. The junction had 5 bases not matched to a gene; V was cut back by 2 bases and J by 2 bases. Germline CDR1 and CDR2: ENHRY and SYGVKD. The CDR3 nucleotides are TGTGCCATCAGTGAGACCCTAGCGGGGTCCACAGATACGCAGTATTTT. Protein: CAISETLAGSTDTQYF.